Detailed here is one TCR beta chain. This receptor's antigen is unknown. An end of the junction differs from the germline gene, which may be a read error. Total RNA and DNA were co-extracted without cell sorting from approximately 20-30 mg of bulk tissue using the AllPrep DNA/RNA mini kit. Between late 2015 and March 2016, five patients in China with histopathologically diagnosed primary liver carcinoma had surgical resection. Patients had chronic HBV infection and were treatment-naive at sampling. Five spatially separated regions were sampled per tumor: superior, inferior, left-lateral and right-lateral poles, plus the tumor centre. More than 75% viable tumor cells were found by histology in every tumor sample. Pieces of fresh tumor and adjacent tissue were cut in half, with one half kept in RNAlater at -80 degrees C and the other half sent for histology. This sample stems from a study of tumor-infiltrating lymphocytes in primary liver carcinoma (dated by TCRdb to 2016 to 2017). Study-level background: The five patients, three men and two women aged 30 to 69 years, had hepatocellular carcinoma (four) or combined HCC and intrahepatic cholangiocarcinoma (one). Tumors of the five patients were stage T1-T3 N0M0 with maximum diameters of roughly 4 to 10 cm. Roughly 3.5 to 8 million productive TCRbeta reads were obtained per sample, and no significant difference in read depth was found between tissue types. For each liver tumor, the study sampled five regions along with adjacent normal tissue and blood, and applied TCRbeta repertoire sequencing, expression microarrays and whole-exome sequencing. A total of about 35 specimens from 5 patients went through TCRbeta repertoire sequencing, namely 25 tumor regions, 5 adjacent noncancerous liver tissues and 5 peripheral blood samples. The 25 or so tumor region samples were profiled with Agilent mRNA microarrays so that TCRbeta repertoire diversity could be related to the local molecular phenotype. Reproducibility between technical replicate repertoires was high, with correlation coefficients above 0.95 and mean shared-clone rates near 0.89. The paper as a whole reports these results and caveats: Only the TCR beta chain was sequenced, which likely underestimates true repertoire diversity because unpaired alpha chains were not captured. Comparison of CD4+ and CD8+ T cell repertoires was precluded by the use of bulk unsorted samples. Only roughly 7-24% of top clones appeared in all five regions of a tumor, which suggests that tumor-infiltrating T cells are spatially heterogeneous. Only 4 or 5 patients were included in the study, and the authors note that the findings should be validated in a larger study. Compared with blood, tumors had a significantly larger share of the repertoire taken up by the top 250 clones (p = 0.039). Pairs of tumor regions showed greater repertoire overlap (mean 36%) than tumor-adjacent pairs (roughly 17%) or tumor-blood pairs (approximately 15%), which is consistent with antigen-driven expansion.

From its cysteine to its phenylalanine, the CDR3 spans 17 amino acids. Here the CDR3 DNA is all that survives: 51 bases in frame from base 1. CDR1 and CDR2 (MGHRA, YSYEKL) derive from the germline V gene. Starting from around 520 ng total RNA, TCRbeta-specific cDNA was produced by reverse transcription with a constant-region primer and ProtoScript II reverse transcriptase. Construction of the TCRbeta libraries relied on three nested rounds of multiplex PCR, following a slightly modified ARM-PCR procedure. Each of the first two PCR rounds ran for 9 to 11 cycles using multiplex TRBV1-TRBV30 forward primers together with a Cbeta reverse primer. A final 25-cycle PCR with Deep VentR polymerase added sample barcodes and Illumina adapters. Before sequencing, amplicons of 200-500 bp were gel-purified using a QIAquick gel extraction kit. An Illumina HiSeq 2500 was used to sequence the TCRbeta amplicons, generating 250-bp paired-end reads. The authors' analysis ran thus. Trimmomatic v0.33 was used to quality-trim the reads, and FLASH v1.2.11 was used to merge paired reads so that full CDR3 sequences could be recovered. V, D and J germline segments were assigned to the rearranged TCRbeta sequences by MiGEC v1.2.1b. Clonotype statistics, along with Shannon-Wiener diversity indices, were calculated using VDJtools v1.0.0. To reduce sampling bias, subsequent analyses other than the diversity analysis used only the 250 most abundant clonotypes in each sample. TCRdb trimmed the raw reads at Q25, called clones with MiXCR and kept productive beta chains. When rows share a CDR3 protein, they turn into one entry using the most common DNA and genes. The V and J calls follow TCRdb's processing rather than the paper's. The sample table lists 30,000 to 40,000 distinct CDR3 sequences, around 74% of them with a count of one. The ten top clones hold 16% of the sample.

Sequencing was done on a sample of liver tumor tissue from sampling region 4. In the paper's terms, the cell subset or site label means: tumor region T4, right-lateral pole. The TCR comes from a man in his forties or fifties with primary liver carcinoma and hepatitis B virus infection. Here the chain combines TRBV4-1 and TRBJ1-5; the D gene lacks a confident call. The sequence in DNA is TGCGCCACCAGCCAAGATTTATGGTTATCGGTGAATCAGCCCCAGCATTTT. This gives the protein CATSQDLWLSVNQPQHF.